A single sample is the source of the 7 T cell receptor beta chains below, sequenced in a study of lymphopenia after photon versus proton radiotherapy. The repertoire was sequenced with immunoSEQ multiplex PCR; TCRdb's copy has only in-frame clones and lacks some. The sample has 160,000 or so clones, approximately 91% seen once. The source material was peripheral blood, sampled from a patient treated with photon-based radiotherapy. Source of these receptors: a man aged 50 to 60 with gastric cancer.

The chain combines TRBV7-2 with TRBJ1-4, with 8 bases matching TRBD1. V lost 1 base, J lost 7 bases, and 8 bases stayed unmatched. Germline CDR1 and CDR2: SGHTA and FQGNSA. This CDR3 has 16 residues. The CDR3 sequence is CASSLGTGGEREKLFF. The CDR3 coding sequence is TGTGCCAGCAGCTTAGGTACAGGGGGAGAGCGTGAAAAACTGTTTTTT.

This rearrangement joins TRBV18 to TRBJ1-5; 10 positions match TRBD1. The CDR3 totals 15 residues. CDR1 is KGHSH and CDR2 is LQKENI in the germline V gene. Losses at the gene ends were 4 bases for V and 5 bases for J; bases not matched to a gene: 5. CDR3 in DNA: TGTGCCAGCTCACAACCGGGACAGGGGCATCAGCCCCAGCATTTT. It is translated as CASSQPGQGHQPQHF. The entire variable domain, with the rest obtained from reference TRBV18 and TRBJ1-5, is as follows: NAGVMQNPRHLVRRRGQEARLRCSPMKGHSHVYWYRQLPEEGLKFMVYLQKENIIDESGMPKERFSAEFPKEGPSILRIQQVVRGDSAAYFCASSQPGQGHQPQHFGDGTRLSIL.

This chain joins TRBV6-5 and TRBJ2-1; D tentatively fits TRBD1 or TRBD2 (5 bases each). CDR1 and CDR2 (germline): MNHEY, SVGAGI. This CDR3 comprises 15 residues. V gave up 5 bases and J gave up 7 bases, with 18 bases separating them. Here the CDR3 DNA reads TGTGCCAGCAGTGCTCACCGGGACCTTACTAATGAGCAGTTCTTC. Translated, it gives CASSAHRDLTNEQFF.

The V call is TRBV7-6, the J call TRBJ2-7; TRBD1 might be the D (5 bases). The CDR3 totals 12 residues. Germline CDR1 is SGHVS and CDR2 is FNYEAQ. Deletions cut 1 base from V and 5 bases from J, with 6 bases between. CDR3 DNA: TGTGCCAGCAGCTTAGAGGGGAACGAGCAGTACTTC. As protein: CASSLEGNEQYF.

The chain recombines TRBV6-5 with TRBJ1-2, with 7 bases that match TRBD1. The CDR3 runs to 14 residues. Germline values: CDR1 MNHEY, CDR2 SVGAGI. V lost 6 bases, J lost 7 bases, and 11 bases stayed unmatched. This CDR3 is CASSDPTGVGGYTF. As DNA, the CDR3 is TGTGCCAGCAGCGACCCTACAGGGGTTGGTGGCTACACCTTC.

The chain recombines TRBV19 with TRBJ1-2; D is possibly TRBD1 (6 bases). Trimming took off 7 bases at V and 2 bases at J, with 14 bases between the two ends. Germline-derived CDR1 and CDR2 are LNHDA and SQIVND (reference sequence). The CDR3 totals 14 residues. The CDR3 region is CASKAGTLNYGYTF. The CDR3 DNA reads as TGTGCCAGTAAGGCCGGGACACTGAACTATGGCTACACCTTC.

V and J are TRBV19 and TRBJ2-7, with 9 bases identical to TRBD2. The germline V gene encodes CDR1 LNHDA and CDR2 SQIVND (reference sequence). The CDR3 contains 14 residues. V gave up 6 bases and J gave up 3 bases; unmatched junction bases: 6. In DNA form, the CDR3 reads TGTGCCAGTAGCCGGACTAGCGATAACTACGAGCAGTACTTC. The encoded protein is CASSRTSDNYEQYF.